This entry lists 25 T cell receptor beta chains sequenced from one sample in a study of cytomegalovirus exposure and HLA in healthy donors (dated by TCRdb to the late 2010s). The method behind the library was the immunoSEQ multiplex PCR assay. The multiplex PCR relied on a mix of 60 forward primers for TCR Vbeta segments and 13 reverse primers for TCR Jbeta segments. TCRdb took over this immuneACCESS table, retaining in-frame rearrangements with V and J assigned. Such tables are incomplete; in checked studies, under half of the missing clones stem from an unresolved V gene, and the remainder is unexplained. For this sample the table gives roughly 130,000 clones, of which around three quarters were detected only once. More than 0.75% of the sample comes from the top ten. Sequences were obtained from PBMCs. All receptors derive from a man aged 18 to 35 in good health and CMV-seronegative.

The rearrangement uses TRBV10-2 and TRBJ1-6, with D perhaps matching TRBD1 (5 bases). Trimming took off 2 bases at V and 5 bases at J, with 10 bases between the two ends. This CDR3 comprises 15 residues. CDR1 and CDR2 from the germline V gene are WSHSY and SAAADI. In nucleotides, the CDR3 is TGCGCCAGCAGTGAGAAGAGACAGCATAATTCACCCCTCCACTTT. Translating gives CASSEKRQHNSPLHF.

The V and J genes are TRBV27 and TRBJ2-7; 11 bases are a match to TRBD1. The V segment lost 2 bases and the J segment 7 bases; nucleotides outside the gene matches: 4. The CDR3 contains 14 residues. Germline-derived CDR1 and CDR2 are MNHEY and SMNVEV (reference sequence). The CDR3 protein is CASSLGQGAREQYF. CDR3 sequence (DNA): TGTGCCAGCAGTTTAGGACAGGGGGCGAGGGAGCAGTACTTC.

This chain joins TRBV30 and TRBJ1-3; no clear D. The CDR3 consists of 13 residues. Germline values: CDR1 GTSNPN, CDR2 SVGIG (reference sequence). Trimming pared 4 bases from V and 0 bases from J, leaving 7 bases between. CDR3 nucleotides: TGTGCCTGGACGACGGGCTCTGGAAACACCATATATTTT. This translates into CAWTTGSGNTIYF.

In regard to this clone: The CDR3 does not end in the conserved phenylalanine or tryptophan, so this is likely a read error. The DNA is omitted, as the CDR3 cannot be located on it reliably, and the CDR3 follows TCRdb's listing. The chain is built from TRBV2 and TRBJ1-1. The germline CDR1 and CDR2 sequences are SNHLY and FYNNEI. The CDR3 spans 12 amino acids, including both terminal residues. The CDR3 loop is CASSSFGEAGVI.

This clone was seen a few times. J is TRBJ1-1 and V is TRBV2, with a possible D match to TRBD1 (5 bases). V dropped 4 bases and J dropped 11 bases, with 17 bases sitting between them. The CDR3 extends over 13 amino acids. CDR1 SNHLY and CDR2 FYNNEI come from the germline V gene. CDR3 bases: TGTGCCAGCAGTGGGTGGGGGGGAGCCCAGGCTTTCTTT. Encoded protein: CASSGWGGAQAFF.

The rearrangement links TRBV12-5 to TRBJ1-1; TRBD1 is a possible D gene (5 bases). Germline CDR1 is LGHNT and CDR2 is FRNRAP. CDR3 length: 15 residues. Trimming took off 6 bases at V and 1 base at J, with 15 bases between the two ends. The CDR3 loop reads CASGWGGRRNTEAFF. The CDR3 DNA is TGTGCTAGTGGCTGGGGGGGACGGCGGAACACTGAAGCTTTCTTT.

The V and J genes are TRBV7-2 and TRBJ2-5; D not certain. From germline, CDR1 is SGHTA and CDR2 FQGNSA. V lost 1 base, J lost 0 bases, and 9 bases lay in between. The CDR3 has 15 amino acids. CDR3 loop: CASSLVSSYQETQYF. The CDR3 DNA follows: TGTGCCAGCAGCTTAGTGTCCTCGTACCAAGAGACCCAGTACTTC. Variable domain in full (rest from reference TRBV7-2 and TRBJ2-5): GAGVSQSPSNKVTEKGKDVELRCDPISGHTALYWYRQSLGQGLEFLIYFQGNSAPDKSGLPSDRFSAERTGGSVSTLTIQRTQQEDSAVYLCASSLVSSYQETQYFGPGTRLLVL.

The rearrangement links TRBV7-9 to TRBJ1-2; no definite D call. The V end lost 3 bases, the J end lost 6 bases, and 5 bases lay between the germline ends. The CDR3 loop spans 11 amino acids. CDR1 is SEHNR and CDR2 is FQNEAQ in the germline V gene (reference sequence). CDR3 residues: CASSFGDGYTF. The DNA for the CDR3 is TGTGCCAGCAGCTTCGGGGATGGCTACACCTTC.

The chain joins TRBV9 to TRBJ1-5; D is perhaps TRBD1 (5 bases). Germline-derived CDR1 and CDR2 are SGDLS and YYNGEE. V dropped 9 bases and J dropped 2 bases, with 15 bases sitting between them. The CDR3 spans 14 residues. The CDR3 is CAKAPPGGNQPQHF. The DNA for the CDR3 is TGTGCCAAAGCCCCTCCGGGGGGCAATCAGCCCCAGCATTTT.

The chain is built from TRBV7-2 and TRBJ1-2, with 7 bases identical to TRBD1. This CDR3 contains 15 residues. Germline V gene lookup returns CDR1 SGHTA and CDR2 FQGNSA. Losses at the gene ends were 3 bases for V and 2 bases for J; bases not matched to a gene: 6. Here the CDR3 reads CASSFLLDRNYGYTF. The CDR3, as DNA: TGTGCCAGCAGCTTCCTCTTGGACAGGAACTATGGCTACACCTTC.

The V call is TRBV19, the J call TRBJ1-1; a possible D gene is TRBD1 (5 bases). Germline CDR1 reads LNHDA; CDR2 reads SQIVND (reference sequence). V was trimmed by 8 bases and J by 1 base, leaving 14 bases between them. The length of the CDR3 is 14 residues. For the CDR3, the DNA is TGTGCCAGTGGCCAGGGTTTAGGGAACACTGAAGCTTTCTTT. This encodes CASGQGLGNTEAFF.

A few counts support this clone. This sequence joins TRBV14 and TRBJ2-5, with D perhaps matching TRBD2 (7 bases). The CDR3 loop spans 17 amino acids. The ends were cut back, 4 bases at V and 5 bases at J, with 23 bases in the middle. Germline assignment: CDR1 SGHDN and CDR2 FVKESK. The DNA of the CDR3 is TGTGCCAGCAGCCTCCTGGGGGGGGCCGTTGCGGCGGAGACCCAGTACTTC. Translated, it gives CASSLLGGAVAAETQYF.

CDR3 residues: CASSSTPYGYTF. Here the CDR3 DNA reads TGTGCCAGCAGTTCCACACCCTATGGCTACACCTTC. This rearrangement joins TRBV6-5 to TRBJ1-2; D uncertain. Per the germline V gene, CDR1 is MNHEY and CDR2 is SVGAGI. The V end lost 4 bases, the J end lost 4 bases, and 7 bases lay between the germline ends. The CDR3 spans 12 residues.

The rearrangement joins TRBV5-5 to TRBJ2-7, with a tentative D call TRBD1 (6 bases). V shed 6 bases and J shed 4 bases, with 17 bases lying between them. The CDR3 has 14 amino acids. CDR1 is SGHKS, CDR2 YYEKEE, per germline (reference sequence). The CDR3 is CASTAVPGAYEQYF. The DNA of the CDR3 is TGTGCCAGCACCGCGGTCCCAGGGGCATACGAGCAGTACTTC.

This sequence joins TRBV27 and TRBJ1-1; maybe TRBD1 (5 bases). There are 12 residues in the CDR3. The V gene lost 10 bases and the J gene lost 5 bases, with 14 bases spanning the gap. Germline-derived CDR1 and CDR2 are MNHEY and SMNVEV (reference sequence). CDR3 sequence reads: CATSSGFTEAFF. CDR3 bases: TGTGCCACCTCGTCAGGGTTTACTGAAGCTTTCTTT.

This clone has just a few counts. The genes are TRBV29-1 and TRBJ1-2; D is unclear. Germline loops: CDR1 SQVTM, CDR2 ANQGSEA. Trimming removed 3 bases from V and 3 bases from J, with 11 bases in between. The CDR3 has 13 amino acids. CDR3 nucleotide sequence: TGCAGCGTTGACATGACAAGGCACTATGGCTACACCTTC. It is translated as CSVDMTRHYGYTF. Full variable domain (remainder filled in from reference TRBV29-1 and TRBJ1-2): SAVISQKPSRDICQRGTSLTIQCQVDSQVTMMFWYRQQPGQSLTLIATANQGSEATYESGFVIDKFPISRPNLTFSTLTVSNMSPEDSSIYLCSVDMTRHYGYTFGSGTRLTVV.

The sample holds a few counts of this clone. The chain has TRBV6-1 and TRBJ2-7; D is possibly TRBD1 (6 bases). The V end was cut by 6 bases, the J end by 1 base, with 10 bases between. The CDR3 contains 13 residues. Germline loops: CDR1 MNHNS, CDR2 SASEGT. In nucleotides, the CDR3 is TGTGCCAGCAGCCCAGACAGGTCCTACGAGCAGTACTTC. Translation gives CASSPDRSYEQYF.

This rearrangement joins TRBV7-2 to TRBJ2-2, with 8 nucleotides matching TRBD2. This CDR3 comprises 17 residues. The germline V gene encodes CDR1 SGHTA and CDR2 FQGNSA. The ends lost 5 bases at V and 0 bases at J; junction bases unmatched: 8. The CDR3 sequence: CASSPGWRGANTGELFF. The DNA of the CDR3 is TGTGCCAGCAGCCCCGGCTGGCGGGGGGCGAACACCGGGGAGCTGTTTTTT.

The V gene is TRBV10-3, the J gene TRBJ2-5; 10 bases agree with TRBD1. CDR1 and CDR2 (germline): ENHRY, SYGVKD. V was pared by 8 bases and J by 2 bases, with 8 bases of the junction left unmatched. The CDR3 runs to 15 residues. Here the CDR3 reads CAIRSGTGAQETQYF. CDR3 DNA: TGTGCCATCCGGAGTGGGACAGGGGCGCAAGAGACCCAGTACTTC.

The chain is built from TRBV6-5 and TRBJ1-2, with D tentatively TRBD1 (5 bases). Trimming removed 7 bases from V and 6 bases from J, with 18 bases in between. Germline V lookup: CDR1 MNHEY, CDR2 SVGAGI. The CDR3 has 14 amino acids. CDR3: CASTLAGVQDGYTF. The CDR3 DNA sequence: TGTGCCAGCACCCTGGCGGGGGTTCAGGATGGCTACACCTTC.

The chain carries TRBV6-5 and TRBJ1-2, with D uncertain. V was shortened by 2 bases and J by 0 bases, with 4 bases between the two germline ends. CDR1 and CDR2 (germline): MNHEY, SVGAGI. The CDR3 length is 13 residues. CDR3 sequence: CASSYEANYGYTF. The CDR3 DNA reads as TGTGCCAGCAGTTACGAGGCTAACTATGGCTACACCTTC.

This chain joins TRBV6-5 and TRBJ2-1; D remains ambiguous. V lost 0 bases to trimming and J lost 5 bases, with 14 bases between them. This CDR3 is built from 16 residues. Germline-derived CDR1 and CDR2 are MNHEY and SVGAGI. CDR3 in amino acids: CASSYSRPGGHNEQFF. CDR3 bases: TGTGCCAGCAGTTACTCCCGCCCCGGCGGTCACAATGAGCAGTTCTTC.

CDR3 in amino acids: CASSQDPGDALHF. Here the CDR3 DNA reads TGCGCCAGCAGCCAAGATCCGGGAGACGCTCTCCACTTT. The chain joins TRBV4-3 to TRBJ1-6; the D is unclear. CDR3 length: 13 residues. Trimming shortened V by 0 bases and J by 16 bases, and 13 bases separated the two germline ends. Germline CDR1 reads LGHNA; CDR2 reads YSLEER.

This sequence joins TRBV9 and TRBJ2-1, with no clear D. The CDR3 loop spans 15 amino acids. Trimming removed 3 bases at V and 5 bases at J, with 15 bases between. Germline V gives CDR1 SGDLS, CDR2 YYNGEE. CDR3 in amino acids: CASSASALRNNEQFF. The CDR3 nucleotides are TGTGCCAGCAGCGCAAGCGCACTCCGCAACAATGAGCAGTTCTTC.

The chain uses TRBV7-8 and TRBJ2-7; D remains ambiguous. Looked up from germline, CDR1 is SGHVS and CDR2 is FQNEAQ. The CDR3 is 12 residues long. V was pared by 1 base and J by 7 bases, with 8 bases between. The chain's CDR3 is CASSLGVFEQYF. CDR3 in DNA: TGTGCCAGCAGCTTAGGAGTATTTGAGCAGTACTTC.